The entry below gives a single T cell receptor beta chain sequence along with its context. As processed by the authors: Reference gene primer amplification gave nucleated cell count estimates. Profiling relied on immunoSEQ multiplex PCR, and the TCRdb table lists in-frame clones only, not all of them. V and J calls and clone size follow that table, whereas D and trimming were derived from the DNA. This sample has about 100,000 clones; more than 75% occur once, and the top ten carry 13%. The sample comes from a study of blood T cell repertoires in COVID-19. Turning to the study itself: COVID-19 samples from acute and convalescent phases originated in the United States, Italy and Spain. In each case, the material was cDNA or gDNA derived from T cells, B-cell-depleted T cells, or PBMCs.

V lost 3 bases, J lost 2 bases, and 10 bases lay in between. Germline loops: CDR1 LGHDT, CDR2 YNNKEL (reference sequence). The CDR3 has 14 residues. The sequence came from a human donor in a cohort sampled during active COVID-19. The specimen sequenced was peripheral blood. The rearrangement links TRBV3-1 (or the pseudogene TRBV3-2) to TRBJ2-5; tentatively, D is TRBD1 (5 bases). The CDR3 DNA reads TGTGCCAGCAGCCAGATGCAGGGTCAAGAGACCCAGTACTTC. Amino acids: CASSQMQGQETQYF.